This T cell receptor beta chain was recovered during a study of blood T cells in healthy people across ages. General study points: Roughly linearly, TCR beta diversity per million T cells fell as age increased. Correlation between TCR beta diversity and naive T cell percentage was strong. Any changes in expanded clonotypes were possibly confounded, as donor CMV status remained unknown. Long-lived donors carried more naive CD4+ cells and greater diversity than aged donors.

Germline V CDR1 and CDR2: SQVTM, ANQGSEA. Trimming shortened V by 2 bases and J by 0 bases, and 12 bases separated the two germline ends. This CDR3 contains 15 residues. The second PCR ran roughly 6 to 11 cycles with a sample-barcoded 5' primer and J-beta primers. Each CDR3 protein is one row after TCRdb ran MiXCR on the 5' RACE reads. Among more than 650,000 distinct CDR3 sequences listed, 22% were seen once. Worth noting for this clonotype: Its antigen is unidentified.

The V and J genes are TRBV29-1 and TRBJ2-3; weak D call: TRBD1 (6 bases). This TCR was recovered from a man aged 70-80 years in good health. Material for sequencing was blood. The CDR3 region has the DNA TGCAGCGTTGAACCCGGGACATCTAGCACAGATACGCAGTATTTT. Translating it yields CSVEPGTSSTDTQYF.